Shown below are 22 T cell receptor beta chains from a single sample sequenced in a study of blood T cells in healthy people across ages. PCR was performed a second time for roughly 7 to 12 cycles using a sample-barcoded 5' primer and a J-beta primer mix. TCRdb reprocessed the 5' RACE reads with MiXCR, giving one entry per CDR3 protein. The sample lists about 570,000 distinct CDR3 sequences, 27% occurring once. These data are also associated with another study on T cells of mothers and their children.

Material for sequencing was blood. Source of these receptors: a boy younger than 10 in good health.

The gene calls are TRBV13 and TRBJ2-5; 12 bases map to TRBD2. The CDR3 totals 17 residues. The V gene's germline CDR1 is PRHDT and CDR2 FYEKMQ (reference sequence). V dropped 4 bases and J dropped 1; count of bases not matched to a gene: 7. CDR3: CASSSGLAGMSQETQYF. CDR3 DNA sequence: TGTGCCAGCAGCTCAGGACTAGCGGGGATGTCCCAAGAGACCCAGTACTTC.

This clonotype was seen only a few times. The CDR3 DNA reads TGTGCCAGCAGCCCCCGGGCAGGGCAGTACAATGAGCAGTTCTTC. Protein sequence: CASSPRAGQYNEQFF. The genes are TRBV7-7 and TRBJ2-1, with a possible D match to TRBD1 (5 bases). This CDR3 is built from 15 residues. V shed 5 bases and J shed 4 bases, with 15 bases lying between them. The germline V gene encodes CDR1 SSHAT and CDR2 FNYEAQ (reference sequence). Looking up the rest from reference TRBV7-7 and TRBJ2-1 gives the full variable domain: GAGVSQSPRYKVTKRGQDVTLRCDPISSHATLYWYQQALGQGPEFLTYFNYEAQPDKSGLPSDRFSAERPEGSISTLTIQRTEQRDSAMYRCASSPRAGQYNEQFFGPGTRLTVL.

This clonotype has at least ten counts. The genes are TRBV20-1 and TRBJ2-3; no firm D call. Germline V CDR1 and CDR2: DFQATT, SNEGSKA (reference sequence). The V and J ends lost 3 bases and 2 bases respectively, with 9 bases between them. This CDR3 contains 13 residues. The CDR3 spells CSASLLFTDTQYF. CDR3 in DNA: TGCAGTGCTAGTCTTCTCTTCACAGATACGCAGTATTTT.

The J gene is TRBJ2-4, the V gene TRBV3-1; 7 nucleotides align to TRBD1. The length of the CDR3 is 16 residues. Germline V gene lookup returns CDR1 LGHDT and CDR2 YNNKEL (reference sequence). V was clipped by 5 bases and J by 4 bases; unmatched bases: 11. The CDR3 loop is CASSSRWDSLKNIQYF. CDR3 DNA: TGTGCCAGCAGCTCCCGATGGGACAGCCTTAAAAACATTCAGTACTTC.

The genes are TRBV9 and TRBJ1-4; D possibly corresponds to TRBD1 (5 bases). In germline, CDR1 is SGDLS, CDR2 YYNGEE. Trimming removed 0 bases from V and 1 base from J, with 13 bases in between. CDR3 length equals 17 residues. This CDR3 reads CASSVADQGRTNEKLFF. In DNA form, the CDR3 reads TGTGCCAGCAGCGTAGCTGATCAGGGACGAACTAATGAAAAACTGTTTTTT.

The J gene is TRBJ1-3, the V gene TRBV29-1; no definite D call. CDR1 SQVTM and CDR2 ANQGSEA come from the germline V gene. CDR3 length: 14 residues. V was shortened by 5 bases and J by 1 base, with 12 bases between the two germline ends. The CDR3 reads CSVTGRLSGNTIYF. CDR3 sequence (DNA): TGCAGCGTTACTGGACGGCTGTCTGGAAACACCATATATTTT.

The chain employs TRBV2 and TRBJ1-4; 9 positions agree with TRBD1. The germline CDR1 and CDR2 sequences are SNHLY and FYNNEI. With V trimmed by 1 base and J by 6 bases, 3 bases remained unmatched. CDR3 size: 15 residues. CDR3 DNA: TGTGCCAGCAGTGAAGAAGGGACAGGGTATGAAAAACTGTTTTTT. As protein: CASSEEGTGYEKLFF.

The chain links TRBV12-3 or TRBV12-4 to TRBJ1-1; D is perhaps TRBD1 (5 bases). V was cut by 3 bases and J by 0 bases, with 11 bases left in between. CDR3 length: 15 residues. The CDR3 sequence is CASSFWGQVNTEAFF. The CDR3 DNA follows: TGTGCCAGCAGTTTCTGGGGCCAGGTGAACACTGAAGCTTTCTTT.

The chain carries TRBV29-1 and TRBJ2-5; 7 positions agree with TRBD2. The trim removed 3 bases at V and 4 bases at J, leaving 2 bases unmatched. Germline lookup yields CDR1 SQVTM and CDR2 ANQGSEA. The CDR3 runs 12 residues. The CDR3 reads CSVDPGGETQYF. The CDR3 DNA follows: TGCAGCGTTGATCCGGGGGGAGAGACCCAGTACTTC.

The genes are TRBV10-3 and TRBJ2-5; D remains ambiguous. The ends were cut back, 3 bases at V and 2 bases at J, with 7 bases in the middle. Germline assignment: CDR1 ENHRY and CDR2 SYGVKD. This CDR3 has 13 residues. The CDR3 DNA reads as TGTGCCATCAGTGATCGACAACAAGAGACCCAGTACTTC. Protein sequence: CAISDRQQETQYF.

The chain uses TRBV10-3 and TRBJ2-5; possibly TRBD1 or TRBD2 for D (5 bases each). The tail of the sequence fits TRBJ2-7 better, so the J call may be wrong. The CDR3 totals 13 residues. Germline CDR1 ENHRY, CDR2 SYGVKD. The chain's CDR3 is CAISKRGAYEQYF. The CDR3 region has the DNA TGTGCCATCAGTAAGAGGGGTGCCTACGAGCAGTACTTC.

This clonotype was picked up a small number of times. This CDR3 is CASSPAVEPEAFF. The CDR3 DNA reads as TGTGCCAGCAGCCCCGCGGTAGAGCCTGAAGCTTTCTTT. The chain links TRBV7-9 to TRBJ1-1, with unresolved D. The CDR3 covers 13 residues. CDR1 and CDR2 (germline): SEHNR, FQNEAQ (reference sequence). Trimming removed 5 bases at V and 6 bases at J, with 13 bases between.

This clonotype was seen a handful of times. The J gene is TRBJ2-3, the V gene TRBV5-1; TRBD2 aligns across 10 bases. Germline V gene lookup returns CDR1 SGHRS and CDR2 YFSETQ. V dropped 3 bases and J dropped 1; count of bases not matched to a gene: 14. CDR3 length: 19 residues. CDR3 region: CASSSQGVAGGLGTDTQYF. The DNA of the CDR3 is TGCGCCAGCAGCTCCCAGGGAGTAGCGGGGGGCCTCGGCACAGATACGCAGTATTTT. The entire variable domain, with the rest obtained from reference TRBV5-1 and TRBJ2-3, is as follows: KAGVTQTPRYLIKTRGQQVTLSCSPISGHRSVSWYQQTPGQGLQFLFEYFSETQRNKGNFPGRFSGRQFSNSRSEMNVSTLELGDSALYLCASSSQGVAGGLGTDTQYFGPGTRLTVL.

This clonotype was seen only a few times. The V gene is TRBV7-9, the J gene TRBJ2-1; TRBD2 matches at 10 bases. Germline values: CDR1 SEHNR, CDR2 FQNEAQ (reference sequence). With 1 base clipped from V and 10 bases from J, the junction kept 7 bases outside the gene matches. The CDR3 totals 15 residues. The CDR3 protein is CASSLVAAGGPEQFF. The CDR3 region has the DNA TGTGCCAGCAGCTTAGTTGCAGCGGGAGGGCCGGAGCAGTTCTTC.

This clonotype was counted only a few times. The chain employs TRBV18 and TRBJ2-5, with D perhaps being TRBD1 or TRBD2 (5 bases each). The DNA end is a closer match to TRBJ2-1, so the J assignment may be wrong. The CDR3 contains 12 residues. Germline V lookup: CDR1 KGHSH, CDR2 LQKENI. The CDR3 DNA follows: TGTGCCAGCTCAGAGGGGAACAATGAGCAGTTCTTC. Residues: CASSEGNNEQFF.

The CDR3: CATSPGTSSYNEQFF. CDR3 sequence (DNA): TGTGCCACCAGTCCGGGGACATCCTCCTACAATGAGCAGTTCTTC. The V call is TRBV24-1, the J call TRBJ2-1; weak D call: TRBD1 (6 bases). Germline V gene data show CDR1 as KGHDR and CDR2 as SFDVKD. Trimming shortened V by 6 bases and J by 0 bases, and 11 bases separated the two germline ends. This CDR3 spans 15 amino acids.

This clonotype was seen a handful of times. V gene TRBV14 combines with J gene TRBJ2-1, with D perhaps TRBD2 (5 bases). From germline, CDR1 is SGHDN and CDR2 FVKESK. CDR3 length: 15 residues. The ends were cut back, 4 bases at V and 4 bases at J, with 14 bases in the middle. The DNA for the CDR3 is TGTGCCAGCAGCCGCCGGACTTCCATTTACAATGAGCAGTTCTTC. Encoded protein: CASSRRTSIYNEQFF.

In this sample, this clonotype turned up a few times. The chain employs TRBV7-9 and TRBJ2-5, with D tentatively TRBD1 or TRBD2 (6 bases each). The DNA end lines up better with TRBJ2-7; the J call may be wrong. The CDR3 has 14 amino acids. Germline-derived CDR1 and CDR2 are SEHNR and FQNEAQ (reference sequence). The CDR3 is CASSSGATQSEQYF. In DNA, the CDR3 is TGTGCCAGCAGCTCGGGGGCTACCCAGTCCGAGCAGTACTTC.

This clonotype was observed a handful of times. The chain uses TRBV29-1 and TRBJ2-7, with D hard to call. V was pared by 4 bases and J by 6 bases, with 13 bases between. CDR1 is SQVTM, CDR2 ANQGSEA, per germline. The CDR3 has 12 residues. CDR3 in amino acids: CSVVGVLREQYF. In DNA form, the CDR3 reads TGCAGCGTTGTAGGAGTTCTCCGCGAGCAGTACTTC.

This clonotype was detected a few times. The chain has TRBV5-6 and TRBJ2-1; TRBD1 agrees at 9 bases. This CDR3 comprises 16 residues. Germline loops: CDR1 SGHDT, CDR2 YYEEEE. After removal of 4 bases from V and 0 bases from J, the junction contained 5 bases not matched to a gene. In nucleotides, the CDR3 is TGTGCCAGCAGCGCTATGACAGGGGGCTCCTACAATGAGCAGTTCTTC. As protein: CASSAMTGGSYNEQFF.

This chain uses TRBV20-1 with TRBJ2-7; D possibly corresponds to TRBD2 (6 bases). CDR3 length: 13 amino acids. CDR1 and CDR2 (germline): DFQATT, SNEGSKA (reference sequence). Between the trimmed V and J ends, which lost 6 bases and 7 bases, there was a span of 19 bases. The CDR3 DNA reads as TGCAGTGCGGCCCCGGGACTCCCGAGGGAGCAGTACTTC. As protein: CSAAPGLPREQYF.

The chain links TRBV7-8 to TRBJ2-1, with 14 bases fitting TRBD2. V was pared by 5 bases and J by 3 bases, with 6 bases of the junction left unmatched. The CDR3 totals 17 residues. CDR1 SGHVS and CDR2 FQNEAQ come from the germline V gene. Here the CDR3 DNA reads TGTGCCAGCAGCATCGGGACTAGCGGGAGACACTACAATGAGCAGTTCTTC. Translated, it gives CASSIGTSGRHYNEQFF. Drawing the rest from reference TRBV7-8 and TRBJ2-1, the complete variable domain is GAGVSQSPRYKVAKRGQDVALRCDPISGHVSLFWYQQALGQGPEFLTYFQNEAQLDKSGLPSDRFFAERPEGSVSTLKIQRTQQEDSAVYLCASSIGTSGRHYNEQFFGPGTRLTVL.